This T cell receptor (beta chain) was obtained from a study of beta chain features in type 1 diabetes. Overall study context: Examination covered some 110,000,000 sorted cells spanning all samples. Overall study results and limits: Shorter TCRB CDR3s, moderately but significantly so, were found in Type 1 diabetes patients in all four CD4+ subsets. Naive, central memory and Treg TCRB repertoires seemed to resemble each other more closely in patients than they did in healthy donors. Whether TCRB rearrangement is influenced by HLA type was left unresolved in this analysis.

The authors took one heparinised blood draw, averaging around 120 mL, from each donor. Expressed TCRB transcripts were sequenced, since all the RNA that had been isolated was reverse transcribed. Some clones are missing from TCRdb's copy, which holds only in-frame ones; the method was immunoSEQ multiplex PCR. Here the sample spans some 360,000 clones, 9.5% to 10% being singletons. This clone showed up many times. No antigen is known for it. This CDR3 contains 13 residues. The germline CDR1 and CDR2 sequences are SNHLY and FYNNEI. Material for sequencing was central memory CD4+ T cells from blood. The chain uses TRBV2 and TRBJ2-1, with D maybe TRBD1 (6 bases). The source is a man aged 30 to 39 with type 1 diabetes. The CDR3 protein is CAGQDSAYNEQFF. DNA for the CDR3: TGTGCTGGTCAGGACAGTGCCTACAATGAGCAGTTCTTC.